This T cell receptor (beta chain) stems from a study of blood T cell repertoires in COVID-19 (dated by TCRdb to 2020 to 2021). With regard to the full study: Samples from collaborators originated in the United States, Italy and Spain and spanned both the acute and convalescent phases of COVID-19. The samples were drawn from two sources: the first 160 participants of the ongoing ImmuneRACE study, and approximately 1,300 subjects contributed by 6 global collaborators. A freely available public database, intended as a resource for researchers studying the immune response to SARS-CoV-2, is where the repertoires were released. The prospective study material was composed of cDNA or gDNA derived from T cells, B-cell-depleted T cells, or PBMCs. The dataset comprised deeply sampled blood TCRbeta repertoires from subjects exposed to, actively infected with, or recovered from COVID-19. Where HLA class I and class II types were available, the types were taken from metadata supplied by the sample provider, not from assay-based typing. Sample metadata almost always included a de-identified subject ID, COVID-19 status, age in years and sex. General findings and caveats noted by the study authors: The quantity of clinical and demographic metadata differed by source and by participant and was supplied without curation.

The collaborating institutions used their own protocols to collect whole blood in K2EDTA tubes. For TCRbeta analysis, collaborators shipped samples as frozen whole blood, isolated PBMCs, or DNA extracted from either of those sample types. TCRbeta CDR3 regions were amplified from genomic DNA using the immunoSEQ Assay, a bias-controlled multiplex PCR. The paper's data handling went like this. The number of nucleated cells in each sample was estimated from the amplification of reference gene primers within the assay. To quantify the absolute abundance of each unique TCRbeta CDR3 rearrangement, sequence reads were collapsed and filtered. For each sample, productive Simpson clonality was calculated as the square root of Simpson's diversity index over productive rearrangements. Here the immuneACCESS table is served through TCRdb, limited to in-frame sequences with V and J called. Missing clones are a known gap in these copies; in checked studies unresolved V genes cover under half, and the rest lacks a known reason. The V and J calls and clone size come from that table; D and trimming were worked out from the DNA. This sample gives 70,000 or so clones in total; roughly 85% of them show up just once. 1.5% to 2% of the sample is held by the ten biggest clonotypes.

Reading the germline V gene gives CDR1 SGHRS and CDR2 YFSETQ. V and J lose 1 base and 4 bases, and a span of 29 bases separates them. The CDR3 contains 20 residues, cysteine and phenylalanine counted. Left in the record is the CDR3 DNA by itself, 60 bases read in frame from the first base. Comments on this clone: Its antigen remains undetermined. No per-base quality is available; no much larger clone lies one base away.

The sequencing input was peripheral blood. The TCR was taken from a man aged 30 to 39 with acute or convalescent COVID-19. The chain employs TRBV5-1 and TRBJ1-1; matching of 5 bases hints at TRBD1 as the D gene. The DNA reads TGCGCCAGCAGCTTGACGTTAATCGCAACAGGTTCTTTTTACGGCACTGAAGCTTTCTTT. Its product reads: CASSLTLIATGSFYGTEAFF.